The clone carrying this T cell receptor (beta chain) turned up a few times. This entry belongs to a study of blood T cell repertoires in COVID-19. Looking at the study overall: COVID-19 samples from acute and convalescent phases originated in the United States, Italy and Spain.

Assay used: immunoSEQ multiplex PCR; TCRdb lists only in-frame clones, some missing. The sample comprises 200,000 or so clones, approximately 80% of which are singletons, and approximately 2% rests with the top ten. The germline gives CDR1 SGHDT, CDR2 YYEEEE. V dropped 0 bases and J dropped 2; count of bases not matched to a gene: 2. This CDR3 region has 14 residues. The clonotype originates from a man between 40 and 49 years old who had recovered from COVID-19. The specimen sequenced was peripheral blood. The gene calls are TRBV5-6 and TRBJ2-7; 7 bases fit TRBD1. The CDR3 DNA is TGTGCCAGCAGCTTGGACGGACAGGCCTACGAGCAGTACTTC. It codes for CASSLDGQAYEQYF.